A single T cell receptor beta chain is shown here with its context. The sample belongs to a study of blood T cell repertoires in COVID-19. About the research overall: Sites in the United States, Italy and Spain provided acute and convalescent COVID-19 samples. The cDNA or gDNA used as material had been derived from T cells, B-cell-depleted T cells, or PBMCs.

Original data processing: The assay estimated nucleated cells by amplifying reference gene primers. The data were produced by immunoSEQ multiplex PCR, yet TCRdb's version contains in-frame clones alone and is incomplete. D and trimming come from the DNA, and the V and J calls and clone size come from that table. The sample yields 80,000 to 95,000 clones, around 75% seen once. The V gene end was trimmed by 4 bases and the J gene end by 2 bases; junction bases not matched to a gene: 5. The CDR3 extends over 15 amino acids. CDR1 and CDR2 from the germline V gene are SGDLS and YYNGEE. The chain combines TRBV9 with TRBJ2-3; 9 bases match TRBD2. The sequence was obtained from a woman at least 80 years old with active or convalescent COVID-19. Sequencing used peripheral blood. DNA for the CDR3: TGTGCCAGCAGCCCGGGACTAGCTTTCACAGATACGCAGTATTTT. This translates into CASSPGLAFTDTQYF.